This entry lists 22 T cell receptor beta chains sequenced from one sample in a study of T cell responses to AZD1222 COVID-19 vaccine. The method was immunoSEQ multiplex PCR; TCRdb's version includes in-frame clones alone and lacks a portion of them. The data hold about 160,000 clones, with 85% to 95% observed a single time. This specimen was peripheral blood, taken on day 0 of AZD1222 vaccination. These receptors originate from an adult in good health.

This chain joins TRBV10-3 and TRBJ2-7; D is perhaps TRBD1 or TRBD2 (6 bases each). Germline CDR1 and CDR2: ENHRY and SYGVKD. The V end lost 8 bases, the J end lost 7 bases, and 18 bases lay between the germline ends. The CDR3 consists of 13 residues. The CDR3 DNA sequence: TGTGCCATCGGAGTCGGGGGCCAGGGGGAGCAGTACTTC. Translating it yields CAIGVGGQGEQYF.

In its sample, this clone was seen a few times. The chain links TRBV7-9 to TRBJ1-2; D not resolved. V was cut by 5 bases and J by 3 bases, with 13 bases left in between. Germline V lookup: CDR1 SEHNR, CDR2 FQNEAQ (reference sequence). This CDR3 comprises 14 residues. CDR3 region: CASSPTPVHYGYTF. The CDR3 coding sequence is TGTGCCAGCAGCCCTACCCCCGTACACTATGGCTACACCTTC.

The genes are TRBV25-1 and TRBJ2-7; TRBD1 aligns across 11 bases. Germline V gene sequence: CDR1 MGHDK, CDR2 SYGVNS. This CDR3 contains 14 residues. Trimming at V came to 5 bases and at J to 3 bases, leaving 3 bases not matched to a gene. In nucleotides, the CDR3 is TGTGCCAGCAGTAGGACAGGGGGCTTCTACGAGCAGTACTTC. Its translation is CASSRTGGFYEQYF.

The CDR3 reads CASSPDSNDEKLFF. The CDR3 nucleotides read TGTGCCAGCAGCCCAGACAGCAACGATGAAAAACTGTTTTTT. The rearrangement links TRBV9 to TRBJ1-4; D may be TRBD1 (5 bases). The CDR3 covers 14 residues. Trimming stripped 4 bases from V and 6 bases from J, with 13 bases between. In germline, CDR1 is SGDLS, CDR2 YYNGEE. Full variable domain (remainder filled in from reference TRBV9 and TRBJ1-4): DSGVTQTPKHLITATGQRVTLRCSPRSGDLSVYWYQQSLDQGLQFLIQYYNGEERAKGNILERFSAQQFPDLHSELNLSSLELGDSALYFCASSPDSNDEKLFFGSGTQLSVL.

The gene calls are TRBV19 and TRBJ1-2, with D perhaps matching TRBD1 (5 bases). The CDR3 has 15 amino acids. The V and J ends lost 1 base and 5 bases respectively, with 14 bases between them. Germline lookup yields CDR1 LNHDA and CDR2 SQIVND (reference sequence). The CDR3 region is CASSIGTGRLYGYTF. CDR3 coding DNA: TGTGCCAGTAGTATAGGGACGGGACGACTATATGGCTACACCTTC.

The chain is built from TRBV18 and TRBJ1-6; 7 bases agree with TRBD1. J gave up 8 bases and V 5 bases, and 9 bases lay outside the gene matches. Germline assignment: CDR1 KGHSH and CDR2 LQKENI. This CDR3 contains 15 residues. CDR3 region: CASSTGVLLDSPLHF. The CDR3 DNA reads as TGTGCCAGCTCAACAGGGGTACTTCTGGATTCACCCCTCCACTTT.

This clone appeared once. The genes are TRBV5-1 and TRBJ1-1; D is possibly TRBD1 (6 bases). Between the trimmed V and J ends, which lost 4 bases and 0 bases, there was a span of 10 bases. CDR1 is SGHRS and CDR2 is YFSETQ in the germline V gene. The CDR3 contains 14 residues. CDR3 bases: TGCGCCAGCAGCACAGGGATTATGAACACTGAAGCTTTCTTT. It translates to CASSTGIMNTEAFF. The complete variable domain, with remaining parts taken from reference TRBV5-1 and TRBJ1-1, reads KAGVTQTPRYLIKTRGQQVTLSCSPISGHRSVSWYQQTPGQGLQFLFEYFSETQRNKGNFPGRFSGRQFSNSRSEMNVSTLELGDSALYLCASSTGIMNTEAFFGQGTRLTVV.

This chain connects TRBV3-1 (or the pseudogene TRBV3-2) to TRBJ2-1, with TRBD2 identical over 9 bases. After removal of 5 bases from V and 4 bases from J, the junction contained 9 bases not matched to a gene. The CDR3 is 16 residues long. Germline loops: CDR1 LGHDT, CDR2 YNNKEL (reference sequence). CDR3 amino acids: CASSTHSGGRYNEQFF. For the CDR3, the DNA is TGTGCCAGCAGCACACATAGCGGGGGAAGGTACAATGAGCAGTTCTTC.

The J gene is TRBJ1-1, the V gene TRBV5-1; possibly TRBD1 for D (6 bases). This CDR3 is built from 14 residues. The V gene lost 5 bases and the J gene lost 6 bases, with 17 bases spanning the gap. CDR1 is SGHRS and CDR2 is YFSETQ in the germline V gene. The chain's CDR3 is CASRDSPIGAEAFF. The CDR3 DNA is TGCGCCAGCAGGGACAGTCCAATTGGGGCTGAAGCTTTCTTT.

This clone was observed a handful of times. The chain recombines TRBV29-1 with TRBJ1-2, with 7 bases that match TRBD1. CDR1 is SQVTM and CDR2 is ANQGSEA in the germline V gene. With 7 bases clipped from V and 5 bases from J, the junction kept 10 bases outside the gene matches. CDR3 size: 13 residues. CDR3 residues: CSARQGGRYGYTF. CDR3 DNA sequence: TGCAGCGCACGGCAGGGGGGGAGATATGGCTACACCTTC.

The chain recombines TRBV28 with TRBJ1-2; D possibly corresponds to TRBD1 (5 bases). The CDR3 sequence is 14 residues long. V was trimmed by 5 bases and J by 5 bases, leaving 15 bases between them. The germline V gene has CDR1 MDHEN and CDR2 SYDVKM. The CDR3 DNA reads as TGTGCCAGCAGTCCAGACGGGACTTCGTATGGCTACACCTTC. It translates to CASSPDGTSYGYTF.

As concerns this clone: Other nucleotide sequences in the sample specify the same CDR3. The V call is TRBV19, the J call TRBJ2-1, with 12 nucleotides matching TRBD2. Germline trimming cut 4 bases from V and 5 bases from J; bases unmatched to any gene: 3. The CDR3 contains 15 residues. Germline values: CDR1 LNHDA, CDR2 SQIVND (reference sequence). The CDR3 nucleotides are TGTGCCAGTAGTACAACTAGCGGGGGGAACAATGAGCAGTTCTTC. As protein: CASSTTSGGNNEQFF.

This clone came up a few times. This chain connects TRBV11-2 to TRBJ2-7, with unresolved D. Germline CDR1 is SGHAT and CDR2 is FQNNGV. This CDR3 comprises 16 residues. Deletions cut 5 bases from V and 3 bases from J, with 20 bases between. This CDR3 reads CASSPIHGRFHYEQYF. The CDR3 DNA sequence: TGTGCCAGCAGCCCCATCCACGGGCGGTTTCACTACGAGCAGTACTTC. The full variable domain, rest sourced from reference TRBV11-2 and TRBJ2-7, is EAGVAQSPRYKIIEKRQSVAFWCNPISGHATLYWYQQILGQGPKLLIQFQNNGVVDDSQLPKDRFSAERLKGVDSTLKIQPAKLEDSAVYLCASSPIHGRFHYEQYFGPGTRLTVT.

J is TRBJ1-3 and V is TRBV19; D is uncertain. The CDR3 covers 15 residues. The germline V gene has CDR1 LNHDA and CDR2 SQIVND (reference sequence). The V end lost 3 bases, the J end lost 0 bases, and 9 bases lay between the germline ends. Here the CDR3 DNA reads TGTGCCAGTAGTATGGGCGCCGCCTCTGGAAACACCATATATTTT. Its protein product is CASSMGAASGNTIYF.

CDR3 amino acids: CAISEGGRAEAFF. The CDR3 DNA is TGTGCCATCAGTGAGGGGGGTAGGGCTGAAGCTTTCTTT. V and J are TRBV10-3 and TRBJ1-1, with D maybe TRBD1 (5 bases). This CDR3 region has 13 residues. Trimming took off 2 bases at V and 6 bases at J, with 10 bases between the two ends. Germline V gene lookup returns CDR1 ENHRY and CDR2 SYGVKD.

The chain has TRBV7-9 and TRBJ1-5; D is possibly TRBD1 (5 bases). The ends were cut back, 2 bases at V and 9 bases at J, with 5 bases in the middle. CDR1 SEHNR and CDR2 FQNEAQ come from the germline V gene (reference sequence). There are 11 residues in the CDR3. The CDR3 region is CASSLQGPQHF. DNA of the CDR3: TGTGCCAGCAGCTTACAGGGGCCCCAGCATTTT.

This clone was counted once. The rearrangement uses TRBV7-2 and TRBJ1-1, with D possibly TRBD1 on 6 matching bases. Trimming took off 5 bases at V and 5 bases at J, with 15 bases between the two ends. The germline V gene encodes CDR1 SGHTA and CDR2 FQGNSA. The CDR3 has 14 amino acids. CDR3 nucleotides: TGTGCCAGCAGCACCAAAATCACAGGGACTGAAGCTTTCTTT. Translated: CASSTKITGTEAFF.

This chain joins TRBV5-1 and TRBJ2-1; D not resolved. With 0 bases removed from V and 7 bases from J, the gap between germline ends came to 17 bases. Germline-derived CDR1 and CDR2 are SGHRS and YFSETQ. The CDR3 length is 16 residues. For the CDR3, the DNA is TGCGCCAGCAGCTTGGGCTTGACAATAGTAGAGAATGAGCAGTTCTTC. It codes for CASSLGLTIVENEQFF.

This clone was seen a few times. This sequence joins TRBV18 and TRBJ2-7; D possibly matches TRBD1 or TRBD2 (5 bases each). Trimming cost V 4 bases and J 2 bases, with 15 bases left between them. The CDR3 runs 15 residues. The germline V gene encodes CDR1 KGHSH and CDR2 LQKENI. The chain's CDR3 is CASSHSGTEPYEQYF. The CDR3, as DNA: TGTGCCAGCTCACACTCAGGGACGGAACCCTACGAGCAGTACTTC.

The chain couples TRBV3-1 (or the pseudogene TRBV3-2) to TRBJ2-3; TRBD1 aligns across 10 bases. The CDR3 contains 17 residues. Germline V gives CDR1 LGHDT, CDR2 YNNKEL (reference sequence). The V segment lost 4 bases and the J segment 2 bases; nucleotides outside the gene matches: 9. CDR3 protein: CASSRQGQGTSTDTQYF. CDR3 sequence (DNA): TGTGCCAGCAGCCGCCAGGGACAGGGGACATCCACAGATACGCAGTATTTT.

This clone came up a few times. The gene calls are TRBV11-2 and TRBJ2-5, with 9 nucleotides matching TRBD1. V lost 2 bases to trimming and J lost 5 bases; unmatched junction nucleotides: 3. The germline V gene encodes CDR1 SGHAT and CDR2 FQNNGV. The CDR3 is made up of 14 amino acids. CDR3 sequence: CASSLRDRDETQYF. The CDR3 nucleotides are TGTGCCAGCAGCTTAAGGGACAGGGATGAGACCCAGTACTTC. Filled out from reference TRBV11-2 and TRBJ2-5, the complete variable domain reads EAGVAQSPRYKIIEKRQSVAFWCNPISGHATLYWYQQILGQGPKLLIQFQNNGVVDDSQLPKDRFSAERLKGVDSTLKIQPAKLEDSAVYLCASSLRDRDETQYFGPGTRLLVL.

The rearrangement joins TRBV28 to TRBJ1-2; 9 bases align to TRBD1. Germline V gene lookup returns CDR1 MDHEN and CDR2 SYDVKM. V trimming: 4 bases; J trimming: 1 base; junction bases outside the gene matches: 7. The CDR3 runs 16 residues. The CDR3 nucleotides are TGTGCCAGCAGTTCGACAGGGGGGGGAAATAACTATGGCTACACCTTC. It yields the protein CASSSTGGGNNYGYTF.